The source of this T cell receptor (beta chain) is a study of blood T cell repertoires in COVID-19 (dated by TCRdb to about 2020). At the level of the whole study: The collaborator samples originated in the United States, Italy and Spain and spanned the acute and convalescent phases of COVID-19. The material from the prospective study consisted of cDNA or gDNA derived from T cells, B-cell-depleted T cells, or PBMCs. Deeply sampled blood TCRbeta repertoires from subjects exposed to, actively infected with, or recovered from COVID-19 were included in the dataset. The repertoires were made available in a free public database intended to serve as a resource for research on the immune response to SARS-CoV-2. Samples were obtained from the ongoing ImmuneRACE study (first 160 participants) and from some 1,300 subjects provided by 6 global collaborators. Sample metadata almost always included a de-identified subject ID, COVID-19 status, age in years and sex. Where available, HLA class I and class II types were taken from metadata supplied by the sample provider and were not determined by assay-based typing. The investigation overall reported the following: The quantity of clinical and demographic metadata differed by source and by participant and was supplied without curation.

TCRbeta CDR3 regions were amplified from genomic DNA using the immunoSEQ Assay, a bias-controlled multiplex PCR. In the original analysis: The number of nucleated cells in each sample was estimated by amplification of reference gene primers within the assay. Sequence reads were collapsed and filtered to measure the absolute abundance of every unique TCRbeta CDR3 rearrangement. For each sample, productive Simpson clonality was calculated by taking the square root of Simpson's diversity index across productive rearrangements. TCRdb mirrors the immuneACCESS table, restricted to in-frame sequences. Some clones are absent from its copies; in checked studies, under half trace to an unresolved V gene, and the reason for the others is unknown. The V and J calls and clone size are taken from that table; D and trimming were inferred from the DNA. This sample holds about 97,000 clones; around 87% were observed only once. Just under 20% of the sample goes to the ten largest clones.

From V the trimming removes 1 base and from J it removes 7 bases, while the gene matches leave 7 bases of the junction unaccounted for. The CDR3 numbers 15 residues from cysteine through phenylalanine. CDR3 DNA only is kept here, 45 bases in frame from base 1. According to the germline V gene, CDR1 reads MGHRA and CDR2 reads YSYEKL. Whole blood was collected in K2EDTA tubes by collaborating institutions according to the institutions' own protocols. For TCRbeta analysis, collaborators shipped samples as frozen whole blood, isolated PBMCs, or DNA extracted from either of those sample types. Note on this clone: The clone's antigen remains unknown. Base qualities are not at hand, and no much larger clone is one base apart.

The TCR comes from a human donor in a cohort sampled during active COVID-19. The source material was peripheral blood. Recombination linked TRBV4-1 to TRBJ2-1; a stretch of 7 junction bases matches TRBD2. CDR3 protein: CASSQGTSVGNEQFF. The bases are TGCGCCAGCAGCCAAGGAACTAGCGTGGGTAATGAGCAGTTCTTC.